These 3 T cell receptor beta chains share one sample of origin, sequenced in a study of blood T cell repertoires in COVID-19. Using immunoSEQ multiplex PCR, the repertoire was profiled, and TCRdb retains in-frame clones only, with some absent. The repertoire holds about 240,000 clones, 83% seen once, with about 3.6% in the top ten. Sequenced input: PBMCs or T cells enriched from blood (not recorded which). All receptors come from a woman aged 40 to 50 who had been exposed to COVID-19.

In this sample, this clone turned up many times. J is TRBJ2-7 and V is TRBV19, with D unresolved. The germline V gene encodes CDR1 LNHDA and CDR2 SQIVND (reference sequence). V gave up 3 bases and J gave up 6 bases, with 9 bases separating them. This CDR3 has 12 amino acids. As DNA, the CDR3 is TGTGCCAGTAGTATCCAGAATGGCGAGCAGTACTTC. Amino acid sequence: CASSIQNGEQYF.

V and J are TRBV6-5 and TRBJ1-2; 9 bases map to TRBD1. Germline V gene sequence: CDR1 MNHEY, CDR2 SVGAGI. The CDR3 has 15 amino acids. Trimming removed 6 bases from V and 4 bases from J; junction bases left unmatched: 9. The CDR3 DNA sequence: TGTGCCAGCAGGGACCGACAGGGGGAGACCTATGGCTACACCTTC. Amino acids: CASRDRQGETYGYTF.

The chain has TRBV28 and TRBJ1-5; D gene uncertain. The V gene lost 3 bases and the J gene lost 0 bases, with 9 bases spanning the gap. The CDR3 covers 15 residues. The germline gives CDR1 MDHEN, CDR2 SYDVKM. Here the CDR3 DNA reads TGTGCCAGCAGTTTTGCGGATTATAGCAATCAGCCCCAGCATTTT. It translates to CASSFADYSNQPQHF.